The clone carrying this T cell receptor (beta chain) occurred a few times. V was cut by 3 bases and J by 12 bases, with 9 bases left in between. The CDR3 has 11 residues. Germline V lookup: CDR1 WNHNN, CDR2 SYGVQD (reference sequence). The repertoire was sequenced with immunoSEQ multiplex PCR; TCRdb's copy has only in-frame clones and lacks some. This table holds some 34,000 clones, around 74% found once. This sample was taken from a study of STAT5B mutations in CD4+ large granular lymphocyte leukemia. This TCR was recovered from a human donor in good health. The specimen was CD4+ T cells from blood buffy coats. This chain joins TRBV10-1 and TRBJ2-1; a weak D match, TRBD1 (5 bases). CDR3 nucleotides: TGCGCCAGCAGTGACGGACAAACGCAGTTCTTC. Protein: CASSDGQTQFF.